This T cell receptor (beta chain) was observed in a study of identifying expanded T cells in peripheral blood. No infections or other immune events were documented during collection. The germline CDR1 and CDR2 sequences are KGHSH and LQKENI. J lost 4 bases, V lost 6 bases, and 12 bases had no gene match. This CDR3 region has 15 residues. Points on this clone: The antigen is undetermined.

Study-wide points: Differentially abundant clones: 1 to 1.5 between replicates, around 16 at two to three weeks, 19 to 20 at four. Clone count variance between roughly 2-week samples rose with total template count.

Measured with immunoSEQ multiplex PCR; TCRdb has only the in-frame clones, and not every one. The table lists 75,000 to 95,000 clones, about 85% of them singletons. The source of this sequence is a person between 18 and 75 years old in good health. The chain combines TRBV18 with TRBJ2-7, with 7 positions matching TRBD2. The specimen was blood. The CDR3 reads CASSTFGAGVYEQYF. CDR3 nucleotides: TGTGCCAGCTCCACCTTTGGGGCGGGGGTTTACGAGCAGTACTTC.